These T cell receptor beta chains were read from a single sample in a study of blood T cell repertoires in COVID-19. The data were produced by immunoSEQ multiplex PCR, yet TCRdb's version contains in-frame clones alone and is incomplete. Found here are nearly 200,000 clones, about 86% of them singletons; the top ten hold 6% to 8%. The sequenced material came from PBMCs or T cells enriched from blood (not recorded which). Receptor source: a man aged 35 to 55 who had recovered from COVID-19. The conserved cysteine and the conserved F or W are not part of the CDR3 here. Fields, in order: V gene, CDR3 protein.

>TRBV24-1
ATSDWDITDTQY
>TRBV7-9
ASSLRGGDGGYT
>TRBV6-1
ASSEDAGAFTDTQY
>TRBV5-4
ASSLERGGSYNEQF
>TRBV5-1
ASSLQGSYEQY
>TRBV29-1
SVGGQTNTEAF
>TRBV6-1
ASSADSLEAF
>TRBV11-2
ASSLRLAGVGEQF
>TRBV5-1
ASSTGSPGANVLT
>TRBV5-1
ASSNRGAGGNTIY
>TRBV7-3
ASSLSGAGGLWTIY
>TRBV6-6
ASTKRSGGDGYT
>TRBV19
ASSIRLAVVQY
>TRBV6-5
ASNRDSNQPQH
>TRBV24-1
ATSDLQSEGPTDTQY
>TRBV25-1
ASSGRVKGEAF
>TRBV28
AGSSRGHGETQY
>TRBV2
ASSVQGTTNEKLF
>TRBV7-2
ASSSGGYNEQF
>TRBV12-3/TRBV12-4
ASTIGRNSYT
>TRBV5-1
ASSPNLDRGYRRGYT
>TRBV2
ASSVTGGAYNEQF